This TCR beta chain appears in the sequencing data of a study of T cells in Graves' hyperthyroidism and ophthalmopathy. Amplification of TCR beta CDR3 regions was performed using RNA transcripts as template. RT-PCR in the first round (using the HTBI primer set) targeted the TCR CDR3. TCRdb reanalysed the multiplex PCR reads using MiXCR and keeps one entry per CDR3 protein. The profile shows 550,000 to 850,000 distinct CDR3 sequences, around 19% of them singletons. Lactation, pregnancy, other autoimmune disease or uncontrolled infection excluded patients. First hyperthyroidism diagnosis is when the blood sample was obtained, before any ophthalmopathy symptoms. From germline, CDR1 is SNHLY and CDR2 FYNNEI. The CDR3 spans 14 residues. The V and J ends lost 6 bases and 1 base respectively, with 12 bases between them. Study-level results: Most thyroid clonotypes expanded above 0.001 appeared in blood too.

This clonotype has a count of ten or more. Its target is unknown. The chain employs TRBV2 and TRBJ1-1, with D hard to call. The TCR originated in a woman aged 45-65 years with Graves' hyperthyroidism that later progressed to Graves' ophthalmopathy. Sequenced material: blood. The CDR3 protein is CASRRTDENTEAFF. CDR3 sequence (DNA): TGTGCCAGCAGAAGGACGGACGAGAACACTGAAGCTTTCTTT.